The present entry profiles one T cell receptor (beta chain) with its context. Clones were sequenced by immunoSEQ multiplex PCR, and TCRdb holds only the in-frame ones, with some missing. The sample includes some 15,000 clones, 80% to 90% of them seen just once. This entry is derived from a study of blood T cell repertoires in COVID-19. V was cut by 0 bases and J by 7 bases, with 10 bases left in between. This CDR3 contains 14 residues. Germline V gene data show CDR1 as SGHRS and CDR2 as YFSETQ. Material for sequencing was peripheral blood. The chain carries TRBV5-1 and TRBJ1-4; the D gene is possibly TRBD1 (6 bases). This TCR was recovered from a man aged 65 to 79 in a cohort sampled during active COVID-19. CDR3 in DNA: TGCGCCAGCAGCTTGGGTTCGACAGGTGAAAAACTGTTTTTT. Its translation: CASSLGSTGEKLFF.